Sequencing of this T cell receptor (beta chain) was carried out in a study of cytomegalovirus exposure and HLA in healthy donors. Study results and limitations: Most TCR sequences were seen very rarely across donors, but some public TCRs occurred in many. A later analysis found TCR association rates differed by HLA locus, highest for DRB1 and lowest for HLA-C.

This clone was seen ten or more times. Its antigen is as yet unknown. The PCR made use of 60 Vbeta and 13 Jbeta primers. TCRdb's copy holds only in-frame clones and misses some; the assay was immunoSEQ multiplex PCR. Among tens of thousands of clones listed, approximately 70% were seen once. The CDR3 extends over 14 amino acids. The material sequenced was PBMCs. The gene calls are TRBV21-1 and TRBJ2-7; TRBD2 was called by the table and not checked on the DNA. TRBV21-1 is a pseudogene segment. The sequence derives from a woman aged 45-59 years in good health and CMV-seropositive. The CDR3 is CASKPGLHSYEQYF. The CDR3 DNA reads as TGTGCCAGCAAACCGGGACTGCATTCCTACGAGCAGTACTTC.